This T cell receptor (beta chain) was recovered during a study of PD-L1 blockade in urothelial cancer. Whole-study context: Male sex and bladder-origin urothelial cancer characterized about 85% of the roughly 30 patients. The number of prior chemotherapy regimens per patient was 0 to 3. Blood underwent analysis 3 weeks (second dose) and 6 weeks after treatment began.

Produced via immunoSEQ multiplex PCR; TCRdb's table is partial and in-frame only. This sample has tens of thousands of clones, with around 93% found just once. This CDR3 comprises 12 residues. The germline gives CDR1 LNHNV, CDR2 YYDKDF (reference sequence). J lost 4 bases, V lost 8 bases, and 2 bases had no gene match. Time point given: peripheral blood 6 weeks after treatment start. Per patient, between 1 and 8 samples were collected at pretreatment and on-treatment time points. The TCR sequence derives from a woman older than 75 with urothelial cancer. The sequencing here drew on PBMCs, taken around atezolizumab (anti-PD-L1) treatment. The V call is TRBV15, the J call TRBJ2-1, with 7 positions matching TRBD2. Here the CDR3 DNA reads TGTGCCACCTCTAGCGGTTACAATGAGCAGTTCTTC. It encodes CATSSGYNEQFF.